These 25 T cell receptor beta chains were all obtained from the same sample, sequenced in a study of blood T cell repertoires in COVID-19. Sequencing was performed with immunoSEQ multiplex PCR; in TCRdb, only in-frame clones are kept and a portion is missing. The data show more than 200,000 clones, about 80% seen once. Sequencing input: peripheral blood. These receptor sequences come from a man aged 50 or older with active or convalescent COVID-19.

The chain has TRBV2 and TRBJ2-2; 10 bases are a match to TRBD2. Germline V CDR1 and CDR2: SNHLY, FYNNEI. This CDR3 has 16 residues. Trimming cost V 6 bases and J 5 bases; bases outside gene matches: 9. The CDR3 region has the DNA TGTGCCAGCAGCGGGACAGCGGGGGGGTGGACCGGGGAGCTGTTTTTT. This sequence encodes CASSGTAGGWTGELFF. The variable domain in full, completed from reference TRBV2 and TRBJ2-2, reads EPEVTQTPSHQVTQMGQEVILRCVPISNHLYFYWYRQILGQKVEFLVSFYNNEISEKSEIFDDQFSVERPDGSNFTLKIRSTKLEDSAMYFCASSGTAGGWTGELFFGEGSRLTVL.

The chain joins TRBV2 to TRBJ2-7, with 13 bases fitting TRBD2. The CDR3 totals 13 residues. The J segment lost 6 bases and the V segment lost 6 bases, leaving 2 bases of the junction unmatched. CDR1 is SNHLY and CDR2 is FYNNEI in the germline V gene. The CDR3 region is CASRGTSGVEQYF. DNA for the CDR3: TGTGCCAGCAGGGGGACTAGCGGGGTCGAGCAGTACTTC.

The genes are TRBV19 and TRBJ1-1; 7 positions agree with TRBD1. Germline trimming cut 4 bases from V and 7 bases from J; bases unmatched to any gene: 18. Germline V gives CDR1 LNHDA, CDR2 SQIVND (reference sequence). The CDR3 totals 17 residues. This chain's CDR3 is CASSTAPAQGGIREAFF. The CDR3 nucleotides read TGTGCCAGTAGTACCGCACCCGCCCAGGGGGGCATCCGTGAAGCTTTCTTT.

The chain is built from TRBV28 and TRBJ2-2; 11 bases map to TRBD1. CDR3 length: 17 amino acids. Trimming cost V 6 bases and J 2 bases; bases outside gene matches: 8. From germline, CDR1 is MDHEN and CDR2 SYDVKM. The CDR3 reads CASRTGQGAGNTGELFF. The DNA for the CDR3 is TGTGCCAGCAGAACCGGACAGGGGGCTGGTAACACCGGGGAGCTGTTTTTT.

CDR3 sequence (DNA): TGTGCCAGCCTTCTCAGGACAGGGGGCTTTGGTGAAGCTTTCTTT. Protein: CASLLRTGGFGEAFF. The chain carries TRBV28 and TRBJ1-1; 11 bases line up with TRBD1. CDR3 length: 15 amino acids. Germline V gives CDR1 MDHEN, CDR2 SYDVKM. The junction had 12 bases not matched to a gene; V was cut back by 8 bases and J by 7 bases.

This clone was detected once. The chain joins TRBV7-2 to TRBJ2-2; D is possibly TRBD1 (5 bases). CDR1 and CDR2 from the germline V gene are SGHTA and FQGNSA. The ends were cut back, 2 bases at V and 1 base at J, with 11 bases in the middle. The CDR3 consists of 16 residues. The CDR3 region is CASSLSQGLNTGELFF. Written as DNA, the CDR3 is TGTGCCAGCAGCTTAAGTCAGGGATTGAACACCGGGGAGCTGTTTTTT.

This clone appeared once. CDR3 in amino acids: CASKGVGSGNTIYF. Here the CDR3 DNA reads TGTGCCAGTAAAGGGGTTGGCTCTGGAAACACCATATATTTT. The chain links TRBV19 to TRBJ1-3; possibly TRBD1 for D (5 bases). The germline V and J ends were trimmed by 7 bases and 0 bases, with 10 bases remaining between them. This CDR3 region has 14 residues. CDR1 and CDR2 (germline): LNHDA, SQIVND (reference sequence).

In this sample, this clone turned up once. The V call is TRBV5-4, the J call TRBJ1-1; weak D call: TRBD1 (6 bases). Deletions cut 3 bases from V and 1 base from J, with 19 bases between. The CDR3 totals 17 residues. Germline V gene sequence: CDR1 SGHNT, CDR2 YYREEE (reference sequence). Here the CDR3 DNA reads TGTGCCAGCAGCTCGCAGATTGGACAGACAGAGAACACTGAAGCTTTCTTT. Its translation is CASSSQIGQTENTEAFF.

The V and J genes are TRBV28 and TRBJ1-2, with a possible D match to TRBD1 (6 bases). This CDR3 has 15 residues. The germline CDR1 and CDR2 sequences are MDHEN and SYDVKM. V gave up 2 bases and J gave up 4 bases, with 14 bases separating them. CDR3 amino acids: CASSLGTRVGYGYTF. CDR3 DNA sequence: TGTGCCAGCAGTTTAGGGACAAGGGTAGGCTATGGCTACACCTTC.

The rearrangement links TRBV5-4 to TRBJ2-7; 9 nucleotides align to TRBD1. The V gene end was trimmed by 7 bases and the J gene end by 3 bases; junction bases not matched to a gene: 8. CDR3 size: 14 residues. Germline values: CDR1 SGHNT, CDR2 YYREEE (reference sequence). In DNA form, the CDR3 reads TGTGCCAGCCGGGGATCGGGACAGGGCTACGAGCAGTACTTC. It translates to CASRGSGQGYEQYF.

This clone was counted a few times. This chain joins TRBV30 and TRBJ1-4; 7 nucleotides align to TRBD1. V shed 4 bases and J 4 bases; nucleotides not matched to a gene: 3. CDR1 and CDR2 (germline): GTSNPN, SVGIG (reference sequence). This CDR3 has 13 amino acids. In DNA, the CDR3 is TGTGCCTGGACCGGGACAGTTAATGAAAAACTGTTTTTT. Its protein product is CAWTGTVNEKLFF.

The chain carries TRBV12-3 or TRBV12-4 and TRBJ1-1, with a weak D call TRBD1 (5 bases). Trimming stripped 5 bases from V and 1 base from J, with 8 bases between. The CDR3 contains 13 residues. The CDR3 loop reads CASSVTGNTEAFF. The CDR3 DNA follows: TGTGCCAGCAGTGTTACAGGGAACACTGAAGCTTTCTTT.

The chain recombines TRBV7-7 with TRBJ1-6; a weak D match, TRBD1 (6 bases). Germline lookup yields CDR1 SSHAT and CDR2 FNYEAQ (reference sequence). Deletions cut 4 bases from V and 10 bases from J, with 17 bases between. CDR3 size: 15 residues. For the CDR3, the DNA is TGTGCCAGCAGCTCGGACAGTCCGACAAGCTCACCCCTCCACTTT. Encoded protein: CASSSDSPTSSPLHF.

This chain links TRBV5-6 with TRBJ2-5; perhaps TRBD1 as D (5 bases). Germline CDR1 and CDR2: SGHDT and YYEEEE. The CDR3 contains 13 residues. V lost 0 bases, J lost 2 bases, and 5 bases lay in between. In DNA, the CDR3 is TGTGCCAGCAGCTTGGACAGGCAAGAGACCCAGTACTTC. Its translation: CASSLDRQETQYF.

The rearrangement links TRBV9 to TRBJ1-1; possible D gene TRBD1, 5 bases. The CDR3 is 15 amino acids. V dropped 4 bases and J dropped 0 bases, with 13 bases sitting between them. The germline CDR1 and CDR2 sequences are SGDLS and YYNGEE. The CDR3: CASSPGHTMNTEAFF. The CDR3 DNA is TGTGCCAGCAGCCCAGGACACACCATGAACACTGAAGCTTTCTTT.

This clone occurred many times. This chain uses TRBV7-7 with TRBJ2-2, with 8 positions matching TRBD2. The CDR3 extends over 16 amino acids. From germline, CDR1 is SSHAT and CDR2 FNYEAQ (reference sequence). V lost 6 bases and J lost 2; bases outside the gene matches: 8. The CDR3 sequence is CASRPLSGGNTGELFF. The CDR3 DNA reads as TGTGCCAGCAGGCCGCTGAGCGGGGGTAACACCGGGGAGCTGTTTTTT.

CDR3 region: CASSETPPGLNYEQYF. CDR3 DNA: TGTGCCAGCAGTGAAACCCCCCCCGGGTTAAACTACGAGCAGTACTTC. J is TRBJ2-7 and V is TRBV6-1; no firm D call. The CDR3 loop spans 16 amino acids. Trimming shortened V by 2 bases and J by 3 bases, and 17 bases separated the two germline ends. The germline V gene has CDR1 MNHNS and CDR2 SASEGT.

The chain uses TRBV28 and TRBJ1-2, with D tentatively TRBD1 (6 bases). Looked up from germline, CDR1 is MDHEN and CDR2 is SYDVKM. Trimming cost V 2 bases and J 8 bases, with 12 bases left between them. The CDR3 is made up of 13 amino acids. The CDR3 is CASSLAGEVGYTF. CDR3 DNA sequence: TGTGCCAGCAGTTTAGCAGGGGAAGTAGGCTACACCTTC.

The CDR3 here is CASSPPRSGGPPLHF. The DNA of the CDR3 is TGTGCCAGCTCACCACCGAGATCTGGGGGCCCACCCCTCCACTTT. The gene calls are TRBV18 and TRBJ1-6, with D possibly TRBD1 on 6 matching bases. V was trimmed by 0 bases and J by 11 bases, leaving 14 bases between them. The CDR3 is 15 amino acids. CDR1 is KGHSH and CDR2 is LQKENI in the germline V gene.

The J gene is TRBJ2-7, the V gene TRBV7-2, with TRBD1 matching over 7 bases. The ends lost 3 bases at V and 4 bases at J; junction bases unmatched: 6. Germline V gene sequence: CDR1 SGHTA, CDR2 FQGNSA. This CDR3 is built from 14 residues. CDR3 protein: CASSFFDREYEQYF. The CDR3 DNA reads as TGTGCCAGCAGCTTCTTCGACAGGGAGTACGAGCAGTACTTC.

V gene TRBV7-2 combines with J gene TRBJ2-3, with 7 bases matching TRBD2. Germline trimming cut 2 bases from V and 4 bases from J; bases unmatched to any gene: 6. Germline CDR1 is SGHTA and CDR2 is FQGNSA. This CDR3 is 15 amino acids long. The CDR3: CASSLRASGPDTQYF. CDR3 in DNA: TGTGCCAGCAGCTTAAGGGCTAGCGGACCAGATACGCAGTATTTT.

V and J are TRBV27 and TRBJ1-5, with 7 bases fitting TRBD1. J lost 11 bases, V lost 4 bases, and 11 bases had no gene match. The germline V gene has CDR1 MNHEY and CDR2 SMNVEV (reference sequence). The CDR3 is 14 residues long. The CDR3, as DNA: TGTGCCAGCAGTTCCCTGACAGGGATGGAGGCCCAGCATTTT. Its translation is CASSSLTGMEAQHF.

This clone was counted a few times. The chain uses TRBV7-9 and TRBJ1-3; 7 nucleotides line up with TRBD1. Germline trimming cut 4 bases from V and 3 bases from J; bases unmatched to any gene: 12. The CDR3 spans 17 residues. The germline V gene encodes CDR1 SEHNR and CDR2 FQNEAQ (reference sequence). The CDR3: CASSSPGQRQFGNTIYF. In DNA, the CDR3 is TGTGCCAGCAGCTCACCGGGACAGCGACAATTTGGAAACACCATATATTTT.

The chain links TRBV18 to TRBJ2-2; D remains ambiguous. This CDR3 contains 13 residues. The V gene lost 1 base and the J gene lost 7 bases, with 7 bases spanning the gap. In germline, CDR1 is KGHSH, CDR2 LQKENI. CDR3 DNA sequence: TGTGCCAGCTCACCACGAGTAAGCGGGGAGCTGTTTTTT. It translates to CASSPRVSGELFF.

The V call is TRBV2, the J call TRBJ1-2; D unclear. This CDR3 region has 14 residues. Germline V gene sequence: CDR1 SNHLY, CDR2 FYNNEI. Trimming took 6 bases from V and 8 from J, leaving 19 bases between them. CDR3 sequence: CASRDPGLRKGYTF. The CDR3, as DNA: TGTGCCAGCAGAGACCCGGGGTTGAGGAAGGGCTACACCTTC.